This TCR beta chain emerged from a study of post-analysis software for immune sequencing data. Study-level findings and limits: In multiple sclerosis, normalized Chao1 diversity was significantly below that of controls.

Of note for this clonotype: Its antigen is not identified.

Unique-molecular-identifier-tagged TCR beta cDNA libraries were used. MiXCR, run by TCRdb on the PCR reads, gives a single entry per CDR3 protein. Of 350,000 to 500,000 distinct CDR3 sequences in the sample, over 30% were seen once. The sequenced sample consisted of blood. This sequence originates from a girl aged 2 to 10 with multiple sclerosis.

The CDR3 reads CSADVEFMNTEAFF. The CDR3, as DNA: TGCAGTGCTGACGTTGAGTTCATGAACACTGAAGCTTTCTTT. The J gene is TRBJ1-1, the V gene TRBV20-1; D not resolved. The CDR3 is 14 amino acids. CDR1 is DFQATT and CDR2 is SNEGSKA in the germline V gene (reference sequence). V was pared by 5 bases and J by 0 bases, with 13 bases between.